The rows below give T cell receptor beta chains drawn from one sample of a study of a mutant IDH1 vaccine in newly diagnosed glioma. These receptors have no known antigen. Sequenced by immunoSEQ multiplex PCR; TCRdb stores in-frame clones only, minus some. The table has about 43,000 clones, roughly 80% seen once. The source was PBMCs, collected from a glioma patient whose treatment included an IDH1 peptide vaccine. The source is a woman younger than 30 with glioma. Some clones in this sample may be carry-over from other donors' samples. CDR3s include the opening cysteine and the closing phenylalanine or tryptophan. The D gene is left open where the match is weak. Size values are once, few and many counts, or a class for expanded clones, and some rows have none.

J gene | V gene | clone size | D gene | CDR3 DNA | CDR3 protein
TRBJ1-1 | TRBV30 | few | NA | TGTGCCTGGAATGGGGGGGCTCTGGGCACTGAAGCTTTCTTT | CAWNGGALGTEAFF
TRBJ2-7 | TRBV6-4 | NA | NA | TGTGCCAGCAGTCCCCCCCGGTCCCCGGGACTCACCTACGAGCAGTACTTC | CASSPPRSPGLTYEQYF
TRBJ2-3 | TRBV19 | NA | NA | TGTGCCAGTAGTATAGCTGGCTCAGATACGCAGTATTTT | CASSIAGSDTQYF
TRBJ2-7 | TRBV11-3 | NA | NA | TGTGCCAGCAGCCAGAACACGTACGAGCAGTACTTC | CASSQNTYEQYF
TRBJ1-2 | TRBV6-6 | NA | NA | TGTGCCAGCAGTCCCGCCCCGAACTATGGCTACACCTTC | CASSPAPNYGYTF
TRBJ2-7 | TRBV6-5 | NA | NA | TGTGCCAGCAGTGACAGGGAGGTGTGGAGCGAGCAGTACTTC | CASSDREVWSEQYF
TRBJ1-1 | TRBV10-3 | NA | NA | TGTGCCATCAGTGAGGAGGGCACGAACACTGAAGCTTTCTTT | CAISEEGTNTEAFF
TRBJ1-1 | TRBV29-1 | few | NA | TGCAGCGTAGAGGACCAAAACACTGAAGCTTTCTTT | CSVEDQNTEAFF
TRBJ2-5 | TRBV5-1 | NA | NA | TGCGCCAGCAGCTTGGTAGGGGGGGTTGAGACCCAGTACTTC | CASSLVGGVETQYF
TRBJ2-1 | TRBV4-1 | NA | TRBD2 | TGCGCCAGCAGGGAGACGGGACTAGACTCCAGTGAGCAGTTCTTC | CASRETGLDSSEQFF
TRBJ2-7 | TRBV27 | NA | NA | TGTGCCAGCGGGGGGACGGGGACCCCCTACGAGCAGTACTTC | CASGGTGTPYEQYF
TRBJ1-1 | TRBV10-3 | NA | TRBD1 | TGTGCCATCTACCTCGGGACAGCGAACACTGAAGCTTTCTTT | CAIYLGTANTEAFF
TRBJ1-3 | TRBV5-1 | once | NA | TGCGCCAGCAGCTTGGACCAGGCTGGAAACACCATATATTTT | CASSLDQAGNTIYF
TRBJ1-2 | TRBV19 | few | NA | TGTGCCAGTAGTGCCAGCCCCTATGGCTACACCTTC | CASSASPYGYTF
TRBJ2-2 | TRBV7-2 | NA | NA | TGTGCCAGCAGCTTAGGACCGACTACGAACACCGGGGAGCTGTTTTTT | CASSLGPTTNTGELFF
TRBJ2-3 | TRBV10-2 | NA | NA | TGCGCCAGCAGAATAAGCCCCCCCGGAGATACGCAGTATTTT | CASRISPPGDTQYF
TRBJ2-2 | TRBV14 | NA | NA | TGTGCCAGCAGCCAAGCCGGGGGACCAACCGGGGAGCTGTTTTTT | CASSQAGGPTGELFF
TRBJ1-1 | TRBV29-1 | few | NA | TGCAGCGTTGAGGAAGGGACTGTGAACACTGAAGCTTTCTTT | CSVEEGTVNTEAFF
TRBJ1-1 | TRBV5-4 | few | NA | TGTGCCAGCACCACCCGGGCCAGATCGGGGAACACTGAAGCTTTCTTT | CASTTRARSGNTEAFF
TRBJ1-4 | TRBV7-9 | NA | NA | TGTGCCAGCAGCTTAGGGTCTCGGACTAATGAAAAACTGTTTTTT | CASSLGSRTNEKLFF
TRBJ1-4 | TRBV4-3 | NA | NA | TGCGCCAGCAGCCAAGAGGCTCGGGGGCGCGGTGAAAAACTGTTTTTT | CASSQEARGRGEKLFF
TRBJ2-7 | TRBV19 | NA | TRBD1 | TGTGCCAGTAGTAGGGACAGGGGGCCATACGAGCAGTACTTC | CASSRDRGPYEQYF
TRBJ2-7 | TRBV5-5 | NA | TRBD1 | TGTGCCAGCAGCTTGGATAGGACAGGGGGCCGTTACGAGCAGTACTTC | CASSLDRTGGRYEQYF
TRBJ2-2 | TRBV5-1 | few | NA | TGCGCCAGCAGCTTGTCAGGGAGGCTGGACACCGGGGAGCTGTTTTTT | CASSLSGRLDTGELFF
TRBJ1-4 | TRBV4-2 | NA | NA | TGTGCCAGCAGCCCTTTCGACGGGGGCACTCGGGAAAAACTGTTTTTT | CASSPFDGGTREKLFF
TRBJ2-7 | TRBV27 | once | TRBD2 | TGTGCCAGCAGTTCAGGGACTAGCGGAGCCTACGAGCAGTACTTC | CASSSGTSGAYEQYF
TRBJ1-1 | TRBV6-5 | NA | NA | TGTGCCAGCAGTACCCACGGGGGGGCGAACACTGAAGCTTTCTTT | CASSTHGGANTEAFF
TRBJ2-2 | TRBV13 | NA | NA | TGTGCCAGCAGCCGTAGGTCCGAAGGCGGCAACACCGGGGAGCTGTTTTTT | CASSRRSEGGNTGELFF
TRBJ2-2 | TRBV5-1 | NA | NA | TGCGCCAGCAGAGCCAGAGAGGGCAGACTGAACACCGGGGAGCTGTTTTTT | CASRAREGRLNTGELFF
TRBJ1-2 | TRBV19 | NA | NA | TGTGCCAGTAGTAGGATTCTTGGGGGGGCAGCTAACTATGGCTACACCTTC | CASSRILGGAANYGYTF
TRBJ1-1 | TRBV6-1 | NA | TRBD1 | TGTGCCAGCAGTGCCATGACAGGGACCATGAACACTGAAGCTTTCTTT | CASSAMTGTMNTEAFF
TRBJ1-2 | TRBV7-2 | NA | NA | TGTGCCAGCAGCTTAGGGTTCACCAACTATGGCTACACCTTC | CASSLGFTNYGYTF
TRBJ2-1 | TRBV30 | NA | NA | TGTGCCTGGAGCGGCCTTAGCGGCAATGAGCAGTTCTTC | CAWSGLSGNEQFF
TRBJ2-7 | TRBV27 | NA | NA | TGTGCCAGCAGTTTAACCCCCCACTACGAGCAGTACTTC | CASSLTPHYEQYF
TRBJ2-2 | TRBV4-1 | NA | TRBD2 | TGCGCCAGCAGGGGACTCCTAGCGGGAGTGGTTCCCGGGGAGCTGTTTTTT | CASRGLLAGVVPGELFF
TRBJ2-3 | TRBV6-5 | NA | NA | TGTGCCAGCAGTTACTTCGCCCGGGGCACAGATACGCAGTATTTT | CASSYFARGTDTQYF
TRBJ2-3 | TRBV21-1 | NA | NA | TGTGCCAGCAGCAAAAACGGGCCAGCTTATACGCAGTATTTT | CASSKNGPAYTQYF
TRBJ1-1 | TRBV27 | NA | NA | TGTGCCAGCAGTTACCCCCAGGGAAAAGCTTTCTTT | CASSYPQGKAFF
TRBJ1-1 | TRBV5-6 | few | TRBD1 | TGTGCCAGCAGCGTTGGACAGGTTCCCAACACTGAAGCTTTCTTT | CASSVGQVPNTEAFF
TRBJ2-3 | TRBV5-4 | NA | TRBD1 | TGTGCCAGCAGCACCCGGGACAGAACAGATACGCAGTATTTT | CASSTRDRTDTQYF
TRBJ2-2 | TRBV19 | NA | NA | TGTGCCAGTAAAGGGGGGGCGGCCGGGGAGCTGTTTTTT | CASKGGAAGELFF
TRBJ2-3 | TRBV4-1 | NA | NA | TGCGCCAGCAGCCAAGATGGGACGGGATCCACAGATACGCAGTATTTT | CASSQDGTGSTDTQYF
TRBJ2-7 | TRBV6-5 | NA | NA | TGTGCCAGCAGTGAAACCGTGGCCTACGAGCAGTACTTC | CASSETVAYEQYF
TRBJ1-4 | TRBV18 | once | NA | TGTGCCAGCTCACCACGTAGTTCGGGGGCAAGGGAAAAACTGTTTTTT | CASSPRSSGAREKLFF
TRBJ1-2 | TRBV9 | NA | TRBD1 | TGTGCCAGCAGTGCATTAGGGACAGGGGCTAACTATGGCTACACCTTC | CASSALGTGANYGYTF
TRBJ2-1 | TRBV4-2 | NA | TRBD2 | TGTGCCAGCAGCCAAGACCCGGGACTAGCCCTTAGCAATGAGCAGTTCTTC | CASSQDPGLALSNEQFF
TRBJ2-5 | TRBV5-8 | NA | NA | TGTGCCAGCAGCTTTACGGAGACCCAGTACTTC | CASSFTETQYF
TRBJ2-3 | TRBV5-1 | NA | NA | TGCGCCAGCAGCTGGGGTTGGGGGATCGGAGATACGCAGTATTTT | CASSWGWGIGDTQYF
TRBJ2-2 | TRBV5-6 | NA | NA | TGTGCCAGCAGCTTGGACAGGGGACTACATTCCGGGGAGCTGTTTTTT | CASSLDRGLHSGELFF